This T cell receptor beta chain comes out of a study of T cells in localized non-small cell lung cancer. Germline V CDR1 and CDR2: SGHDN, FVKESK. Trimming shortened V by 4 bases and J by 0 bases, and 12 bases separated the two germline ends. The CDR3 runs to 15 residues. TCRdb keeps only in-frame clones here, not all; method: immunoSEQ multiplex PCR. The sample shows 13,000 or so clones, roughly 30% of them seen only once. Sequenced material: lung tumor tissue, taken before any cancer treatment. This TCR came from a female donor of 60 years or more with stage I lung adenocarcinoma. The rearrangement uses TRBV14 and TRBJ2-5; weak D call: TRBD2 (6 bases). The CDR3 bases are TGTGCCAGCAGCCCTTTGGGACTCCACCAAGAGACCCAGTACTTC. It translates to CASSPLGLHQETQYF.